These 28 T cell receptor beta chains were sequenced from one sample in a study of T cells after yellow fever vaccination. TCRdb analysed the 5' RACE reads with MiXCR anew, one entry per CDR3 protein. The repertoire holds more than 300,000 distinct CDR3 sequences, with 4% to 5.5% as singletons. Here the sequenced sample was PBMCs, taken 15 days after the yellow fever booster vaccination. The origin of the receptors is a man aged 18 to 29 who received the YFV17D yellow fever vaccine.

This clonotype was counted ten times or more. The chain is built from TRBV29-1 and TRBJ2-7, with unresolved D. V gave up 3 bases and J gave up 7 bases, with 4 bases separating them. This CDR3 has 9 residues. Germline assignment: CDR1 SQVTM and CDR2 ANQGSEA. CDR3 DNA: TGCAGCGTTGATGGGGAGCAGTACGTC. It encodes CSVDGEQYV.

This sequence joins TRBV12-3 or TRBV12-4 and TRBJ2-3, with TRBD2 as a possible D gene (6 bases). V lost 4 bases to trimming and J lost 1 base, with 15 bases between them. There are 16 residues in the CDR3. Here the CDR3 reads CASSWWDSKGTDTQYF. The CDR3 DNA reads as TGTGCCAGCAGTTGGTGGGACTCAAAGGGCACAGATACGCAGTATTTT.

There are a few counts of this clonotype. V gene TRBV5-4 combines with J gene TRBJ2-1; D is possibly TRBD1 or TRBD2 (5 bases each). The ends were cut back, 5 bases at V and 7 bases at J, with 13 bases in the middle. This CDR3 is 13 amino acids long. Germline V gene lookup returns CDR1 SGHNT and CDR2 YYREEE (reference sequence). This CDR3 is CASRMGRSNEQFF. The CDR3 region has the DNA TGTGCCAGCAGGATGGGACGGTCTAATGAGCAGTTCTTC. The full variable domain, rest sourced from reference TRBV5-4 and TRBJ2-1, is ETGVTQSPTHLIKTRGQQVTLRCSSQSGHNTVSWYQQALGQGPQFIFQYYREEENGRGNFPPRFSGLQFPNYSSELNVNALELDDSALYLCASRMGRSNEQFFGPGTRLTVL.

This clonotype was counted at least ten times. The chain joins TRBV10-3 to TRBJ1-5; D is possibly TRBD1 (5 bases). This CDR3 comprises 16 residues. V was pared by 0 bases and J by 1 base, with 10 bases between. Germline-derived CDR1 and CDR2 are ENHRY and SYGVKD. The CDR3 sequence: CAISESSTGSNQPQHF. CDR3 sequence (DNA): TGTGCCATCAGTGAGTCGTCCACAGGCAGCAATCAGCCCCAGCATTTT.

The rearrangement links TRBV18 to TRBJ2-3; D possibly corresponds to TRBD1 (6 bases). CDR3 length: 15 amino acids. Trimming stripped 3 bases from V and 2 bases from J, with 12 bases between. CDR1 KGHSH and CDR2 LQKENI come from the germline V gene. The CDR3 loop reads CASSPKDRTTDTQYF. DNA of the CDR3: TGTGCCAGCTCACCGAAGGACAGAACCACAGATACGCAGTATTTT.

This clonotype was seen at least ten times. The V call is TRBV27, the J call TRBJ2-1; D not resolved. V shed 5 bases and J shed 8 bases, with 10 bases lying between them. Germline V gene lookup returns CDR1 MNHEY and CDR2 SMNVEV (reference sequence). This CDR3 has 12 amino acids. CDR3 residues: CASSAPPDEQFF. The CDR3, as DNA: TGTGCCAGCAGTGCCCCACCCGATGAGCAGTTCTTC.

The V gene is TRBV7-2, the J gene TRBJ2-5, with 8 bases matching TRBD2. Germline CDR1 and CDR2: SGHTA and FQGNSA. The CDR3 covers 14 residues. After removal of 5 bases from V and 2 bases from J, the junction contained 4 bases not matched to a gene. CDR3: CASSTTSEQETQYF. DNA of the CDR3: TGTGCCAGCAGCACGACTAGCGAACAAGAGACCCAGTACTTC.

The V call is TRBV5-1, the J call TRBJ1-3, with a possible D match to TRBD1 (5 bases). Germline lookup yields CDR1 SGHRS and CDR2 YFSETQ. CDR3 length: 16 residues. The V and J ends lost 4 bases and 4 bases respectively, with 18 bases between them. CDR3: CASSPDRAGPGNTIYF. The CDR3 DNA reads TGCGCCAGCAGCCCCGACAGAGCCGGACCAGGAAACACCATATATTTT. Filled out from reference TRBV5-1 and TRBJ1-3, the complete variable domain reads KAGVTQTPRYLIKTRGQQVTLSCSPISGHRSVSWYQQTPGQGLQFLFEYFSETQRNKGNFPGRFSGRQFSNSRSEMNVSTLELGDSALYLCASSPDRAGPGNTIYFGEGSWLTVV.

This clonotype was seen only a few times. The chain joins TRBV29-1 to TRBJ2-1; TRBD2 aligns across 11 bases. Trimming removed 4 bases from V and 8 bases from J; junction bases left unmatched: 7. The CDR3 length is 14 residues. Germline V lookup: CDR1 SQVTM, CDR2 ANQGSEA. DNA for the CDR3: TGCAGCGTTGTTGTAGCGGGGGGGCTCGATGAGCAGTTCTTC. Translating gives CSVVVAGGLDEQFF.

This clonotype was seen more than once but under ten times. The rearrangement joins TRBV19 to TRBJ1-2; D is unclear. Looked up from germline, CDR1 is LNHDA and CDR2 is SQIVND (reference sequence). The CDR3 length is 15 residues. V lost 5 bases and J 5 bases, leaving 18 bases between the germline ends. The CDR3 protein is CASSSTVRASYGYTF. The CDR3, as DNA: TGTGCCAGTAGTTCTACCGTCCGGGCCAGTTATGGCTACACCTTC.

This clonotype was recorded many times. CDR3 sequence: CSARSGVNEKLFF. The CDR3 nucleotides read TGCAGTGCTAGGTCTGGGGTTAATGAAAAACTGTTTTTT. J is TRBJ1-4 and V is TRBV20-1; D ambiguous. The germline gives CDR1 DFQATT, CDR2 SNEGSKA (reference sequence). V was cut by 3 bases and J by 4 bases, with 9 bases left in between. The CDR3 has 13 residues.

This clonotype was found many times. The chain uses TRBV12-3 or TRBV12-4 and TRBJ2-5, with a weak D call TRBD1 (5 bases). The CDR3 is 13 amino acids. Trimming took 6 bases from V and 5 from J, leaving 13 bases between them. CDR3 loop: CASSQGNGETQYF. The CDR3, as DNA: TGTGCCAGCAGCCAGGGTAACGGGGAGACCCAGTACTTC.

This clonotype occurred a few times. This chain links TRBV9 with TRBJ2-5; 7 positions agree with TRBD1. V lost 0 bases, J lost 4 bases, and 12 bases stayed unmatched. Germline V lookup: CDR1 SGDLS, CDR2 YYNGEE. The length of the CDR3 is 17 residues. The CDR3, as DNA: TGTGCCAGCAGCGTAGGTGTAGGGGGCACACTATCAGAGACCCAGTACTTC. Residues: CASSVGVGGTLSETQYF.

This clonotype was recorded at least ten times. The J gene is TRBJ1-1, the V gene TRBV7-2; D not certain. Germline assignment: CDR1 SGHTA and CDR2 FQGNSA. Trimming removed 4 bases from V and 1 base from J, with 10 bases in between. This CDR3 contains 14 residues. This CDR3 is CASSSLTRNTEAFF. The DNA for the CDR3 is TGTGCCAGCAGCTCCCTTACACGGAACACTGAAGCTTTCTTT.

This clonotype occurred many times. V is TRBV6-6 and J is TRBJ1-5; a possible D gene is TRBD1 (6 bases). V was shortened by 8 bases and J by 0 bases, with 11 bases between the two germline ends. This CDR3 has 14 amino acids. Germline values: CDR1 MNHNY, CDR2 SVGAGI (reference sequence). CDR3 protein: CASVWGASNQPQHF. CDR3 in DNA: TGTGCCAGCGTGTGGGGGGCTAGCAATCAGCCCCAGCATTTT.

The chain uses TRBV20-1 and TRBJ1-2, with 8 bases lining up with TRBD1. Germline V CDR1 and CDR2: DFQATT, SNEGSKA (reference sequence). This CDR3 contains 15 residues. The ends lost 0 bases at V and 5 bases at J; junction bases unmatched: 8. The CDR3 nucleotides read TGCAGTGCTAGAGATAGCCGGACAGGGCGGTATGGCTACACCTTC. Residues: CSARDSRTGRYGYTF.

The V call is TRBV12-3 or TRBV12-4, the J call TRBJ1-1, with a weak D call TRBD1 (5 bases). The V end lost 3 bases, the J end lost 8 bases, and 13 bases lay between the germline ends. This CDR3 is built from 13 residues. In DNA form, the CDR3 reads TGTGCCAGCAGTTTTTTATGGGGCGAAGAAGCTTTCTTT. It translates to CASSFLWGEEAFF.

This clonotype has ten or more counts. CDR3 loop: CASSKQGADEQFF. The CDR3 DNA sequence: TGTGCCAGCAGCAAACAGGGGGCGGATGAGCAGTTCTTC. The chain uses TRBV5-4 and TRBJ2-1; 9 positions agree with TRBD1. This CDR3 has 13 residues. The germline CDR1 and CDR2 sequences are SGHNT and YYREEE (reference sequence). The ends lost 4 bases at V and 8 bases at J; junction bases unmatched: 4.

This clonotype was counted many times. The chain joins TRBV7-6 to TRBJ1-3; 7 bases map to TRBD1. Germline V gene data show CDR1 as SGHVS and CDR2 as FNYEAQ. There are 14 residues in the CDR3. The trim removed 5 bases at V and 4 bases at J, leaving 5 bases unmatched. The CDR3 DNA reads as TGTGCCAGCAGCCCCTCGACAGGGGGAAACACCATATATTTT. Protein: CASSPSTGGNTIYF. Based on the CDR3 plus reference TRBV7-6 and TRBJ1-3, the full variable domain is GAGVSQSPRYKVTKRGQDVALRCDPISGHVSLYWYRQALGQGPEFLTYFNYEAQQDKSGLPNDRFSAERPEGSISTLTIQRTEQRDSAMYRCASSPSTGGNTIYFGEGSWLTVV.

There are a few counts of this clonotype. This chain joins TRBV7-9 and TRBJ2-6, with 7 nucleotides matching TRBD1. CDR3 length: 20 residues. Germline V lookup: CDR1 SEHNR, CDR2 FQNEAQ (reference sequence). Trimming at V came to 5 bases and at J to 1 base, leaving 17 bases not matched to a gene. The CDR3 DNA follows: TGTGCCAGCAGCCTCACGGGCGGGCAGGGGGTGAGTTCTGGGGCCAACGTCCTGACTTTC. Translated: CASSLTGGQGVSSGANVLTF.

The chain uses TRBV20-1 and TRBJ2-1, with D possibly matching TRBD2 (6 bases). Germline values: CDR1 DFQATT, CDR2 SNEGSKA (reference sequence). The CDR3 consists of 13 residues. The germline V and J ends were trimmed by 2 bases and 8 bases, with 13 bases remaining between them. CDR3 protein: CSARRGGVDEQFF. The CDR3 DNA reads as TGCAGTGCTAGAAGGGGCGGGGTCGATGAGCAGTTCTTC.

There are many counts of this clonotype. The J gene is TRBJ2-5, the V gene TRBV5-6, with D possibly matching TRBD1 (7 bases). Germline-derived CDR1 and CDR2 are SGHDT and YYEEEE. The CDR3 is made up of 16 amino acids. V was clipped by 4 bases and J by 4 bases, with 20 bases between them. CDR3 residues: CASSPGGPGGTETQYF. The DNA of the CDR3 is TGTGCCAGCAGCCCCGGCGGTCCAGGGGGGACAGAGACCCAGTACTTC. Full variable domain (outside the CDR3, taken from reference TRBV5-6 and TRBJ2-5): DAGVTQSPTHLIKTRGQQVTLRCSPKSGHDTVSWYQQALGQGPQFIFQYYEEEERQRGNFPDRFSGHQFPNYSSELNVNALLLGDSALYLCASSPGGPGGTETQYFGPGTRLLVL.

This clonotype showed up many times. V gene TRBV10-3 combines with J gene TRBJ2-3; D is uncertain. The CDR3 spans 12 residues. Germline V gene sequence: CDR1 ENHRY, CDR2 SYGVKD. V lost 3 bases and J 4 bases, leaving 5 bases between the germline ends. CDR3 bases: TGTGCCATCAGTGACCGCGCAGATACGCAGTATTTT. Its protein product is CAISDRADTQYF.

This clonotype has at least ten counts. The chain has TRBV12-3 or TRBV12-4 and TRBJ2-7; D is unclear. This CDR3 comprises 13 residues. Trimming took 4 bases from V and 7 from J, leaving 14 bases between them. CDR3 region: CASSWTETGEQYV. The CDR3, as DNA: TGTGCCAGCAGTTGGACGGAGACTGGGGAGCAGTACGTC.

This clonotype was picked up many times. The chain links TRBV29-1 to TRBJ2-3; D may be TRBD1 or TRBD2 (6 bases each). Germline V CDR1 and CDR2: SQVTM, ANQGSEA. This CDR3 has 13 amino acids. V was pared by 7 bases and J by 5 bases, with 16 bases between. The CDR3 protein is CSAARGRGDTQYF. The CDR3 DNA sequence: TGCAGCGCCGCTCGGGGGCGGGGAGATACGCAGTATTTT.

This clonotype occurred many times. The V call is TRBV12-3 or TRBV12-4, the J call TRBJ2-3, with a possible D match to TRBD2 (5 bases). The ends were cut back, 7 bases at V and 5 bases at J, with 19 bases in the middle. The CDR3 is 15 residues long. The CDR3 DNA follows: TGTGCCAGCACCACCGGGGATAGCCCGGGAGATACGCAGTATTTT. Translation: CASTTGDSPGDTQYF.

This clonotype was counted a few times. This sequence joins TRBV12-1 and TRBJ1-4; the table's D call TRBD1 went unverified against the DNA. TRBV12-1 is a listed pseudogene. The CDR3 runs 13 residues. The CDR3 DNA reads as TGTGCCAGCAGCTCCCTCGTCCGTGAAAAACTGTTTTTT. It is translated as CASSSLVREKLFF.

This clonotype was recorded a few times. This rearrangement joins TRBV6-2 or TRBV6-3 to TRBJ2-2; D is undetermined. The ends were cut back, 5 bases at V and 6 bases at J, with 7 bases in the middle. The CDR3 is 12 residues long. Germline assignment: CDR1 MNHEY and CDR2 SVGEGT. The CDR3 DNA sequence: TGTGCCAGCAGTCACGCGGCCGGGGAGCTGTTTTTT. This sequence encodes CASSHAAGELFF.